This entry concerns a single T cell receptor beta chain. Germline values: CDR1 MNHEY, CDR2 SVGAGI. V was shortened by 6 bases and J by 9 bases, with 15 bases between the two germline ends. This CDR3 contains 14 residues. Use of 60 Vbeta and 13 Jbeta primers characterized the PCR. Generated by immunoSEQ multiplex PCR, the TCRdb table keeps only in-frame clones and is missing some. This sample has 130,000 to 150,000 clones, with approximately 74% found just once. This specimen comes from a study of cytomegalovirus exposure and HLA in healthy donors. Those who donated were healthy bone marrow donors. The TCR comes from a man aged 18 to 29 in good health and CMV-seropositive. Sequencing was done on a sample of PBMCs. This rearrangement joins TRBV6-5 to TRBJ1-6; weak D call: TRBD1 (5 bases). CDR3 protein: CASREQVASSPLHF. The CDR3 coding sequence is TGTGCCAGCAGAGAACAGGTCGCGAGTTCACCCCTCCACTTT.